Presented here are 27 T cell receptor beta chains from one specimen sequenced in a study of T-cell memory formation after mild COVID-19. TCRdb recomputed calls from the 5' RACE reads with MiXCR, one row per CDR3 protein. The sample records about 320,000 distinct CDR3 sequences, more than 13% being singletons. Sequences were obtained from PBMCs or a T cell subset sorted from them (not recorded which). Source of these receptors: a young man who had mild COVID-19 (a few samples of this study predate the infection). Cell type and time point are not known.

The sample holds a few counts of this clonotype. The CDR3 bases are TGTGCCAGCAGTTACCGGGTGGCGGCAGGGTCACACGAGCAGTACTTC. Translating gives CASSYRVAAGSHEQYF. The chain has TRBV6-2 or TRBV6-3 and TRBJ2-7; D possibly corresponds to TRBD1 (5 bases). This CDR3 region has 16 residues. Trimming took off 2 bases at V and 5 bases at J, with 19 bases between the two ends. Germline values: CDR1 MNHEY, CDR2 SVGEGT.

This clonotype was picked up a small number of times. CDR3 coding DNA: TGCGCCAGCAGCGGGGATGGCGAGCAGTACTTC. Residues: CASSGDGEQYF. The chain couples TRBV5-1 to TRBJ2-7; D is unclear. This CDR3 contains 11 residues. V lost 4 bases, J lost 6 bases, and 8 bases lay in between. Germline CDR1 and CDR2: SGHRS and YFSETQ.

The chain recombines TRBV11-2 with TRBJ1-4; possible D gene TRBD1, 6 bases. Germline assignment: CDR1 SGHAT and CDR2 FQNNGV. Trimming took 4 bases from V and 10 from J, leaving 16 bases between them. This CDR3 is built from 14 residues. The CDR3 is CASSSVRGVGKLFF. The CDR3 DNA reads as TGTGCCAGCAGCTCCGTCAGGGGAGTTGGAAAACTGTTTTTT.

The rearrangement joins TRBV5-1 to TRBJ1-2, with D possibly being TRBD1 (5 bases). Trimming pared 3 bases from V and 6 bases from J, leaving 21 bases between. Germline V gene lookup returns CDR1 SGHRS and CDR2 YFSETQ. This CDR3 has 16 residues. The CDR3 DNA is TGCGCCAGCAGCTCCCGCGAGGGGAATAGTCGAGATGGCTACACCTTC. It translates to CASSSREGNSRDGYTF.

This clonotype was picked up a small number of times. The genes are TRBV4-2 and TRBJ2-2; no reliable D call. The CDR3 spans 16 residues. CDR1 and CDR2 (germline): LGHNA, YNFKEQ. Trimming cost V 0 bases and J 5 bases, with 13 bases left between them. The CDR3 loop is CASSQDLGPRTGELFF. DNA of the CDR3: TGTGCCAGCAGCCAAGATCTCGGACCAAGGACCGGGGAGCTGTTTTTT.

The V call is TRBV9, the J call TRBJ1-2; unclear D gene. The CDR3 totals 14 residues. Germline V gene data show CDR1 as SGDLS and CDR2 as YYNGEE. Trimming cost V 0 bases and J 10 bases, with 16 bases left between them. CDR3 protein: CASSVAANSVSYTF. DNA for the CDR3: TGTGCCAGCAGCGTAGCGGCTAACAGCGTCTCCTACACCTTC. Based on the CDR3 plus reference TRBV9 and TRBJ1-2, the full variable domain is DSGVTQTPKHLITATGQRVTLRCSPRSGDLSVYWYQQSLDQGLQFLIQYYNGEERAKGNILERFSAQQFPDLHSELNLSSLELGDSALYFCASSVAANSVSYTFGSGTRLTVV.

This clonotype was seen a few times. This chain joins TRBV21-1 and TRBJ2-7. TRBV21-1 has pseudogene status. The CDR3 contains 15 residues. CDR3 in DNA: TGTGCCAGCAGCAAAGGAGATAAGCACTCCTACGAGCAGTACGTC. Residues: CASSKGDKHSYEQYV.

The V call is TRBV27, the J call TRBJ1-2; 11 bases are a match to TRBD1. The germline V gene encodes CDR1 MNHEY and CDR2 SMNVEV (reference sequence). With V trimmed by 3 bases and J by 7 bases, 4 bases remained unmatched. This CDR3 is built from 14 residues. CDR3 loop: CASSFGQGAFGYTF. DNA of the CDR3: TGTGCCAGCAGTTTCGGACAGGGGGCTTTTGGCTACACCTTC.

The chain recombines TRBV4-2 with TRBJ1-5; D may be TRBD1 (6 bases). The CDR3 has 17 amino acids. Germline CDR1 LGHNA, CDR2 YNFKEQ. The ends were cut back, 2 bases at V and 6 bases at J, with 20 bases in the middle. The CDR3 nucleotides are TGTGCCAGCAGCCAACGGTTCTTGGGCCAGGACAGTCAGCCCCAGCATTTT. As protein: CASSQRFLGQDSQPQHF.

V is TRBV4-3 and J is TRBJ2-5, with 12 bases aligning to TRBD2. Germline loops: CDR1 LGHNA, CDR2 YSLEER. The CDR3 runs to 17 residues. The ends lost 3 bases at V and 9 bases at J; junction bases unmatched: 14. The CDR3 region is CASSQVTSGGPIKAQYF. CDR3 coding DNA: TGCGCCAGCAGCCAGGTGACTAGCGGGGGCCCTATTAAGGCCCAGTACTTC.

In its sample, this clonotype was seen a few times. The V call is TRBV11-2, the J call TRBJ2-3, with 14 bases matching TRBD2. With V trimmed by 1 base and J by 4 bases, 4 bases remained unmatched. The CDR3 is made up of 17 amino acids. The germline V gene encodes CDR1 SGHAT and CDR2 FQNNGV. As DNA, the CDR3 is TGTGCCAGCAGCTTAGGACTAGCGGGGGGGCGTGCAGATACGCAGTATTTT. This codes for CASSLGLAGGRADTQYF.

The rearrangement uses TRBV24-1 and TRBJ2-1, with 9 nucleotides matching TRBD2. V shed 9 bases, J shed 5 bases, and the junction held 4 bases outside the gene matches. The length of the CDR3 is 13 residues. Germline V lookup: CDR1 KGHDR, CDR2 SFDVKD. The DNA for the CDR3 is TGTGCCACCGGGACTAGCCTCCACAATGAGCAGTTCTTC. Its protein product is CATGTSLHNEQFF.

This clonotype has just a few counts. The rearrangement joins TRBV27 to TRBJ2-1; 8 bases map to TRBD2. This CDR3 contains 15 residues. The J segment lost 7 bases and the V segment lost 5 bases, leaving 10 bases of the junction unmatched. Germline lookup yields CDR1 MNHEY and CDR2 SMNVEV (reference sequence). The CDR3: CASSPSGGPRNEQFF. The CDR3 coding sequence is TGTGCCAGCAGTCCCTCGGGGGGGCCCAGGAATGAGCAGTTCTTC.

This clonotype was recorded many times. The V call is TRBV5-1, the J call TRBJ2-5, with D tentatively TRBD2 (6 bases). CDR1 is SGHRS and CDR2 is YFSETQ in the germline V gene. V was clipped by 2 bases and J by 5 bases, with 10 bases between them. This CDR3 comprises 13 residues. Written as DNA, the CDR3 is TGCGCCAGCAGCTTCGCGGGGCTTGAGACCCAGTACTTC. As protein: CASSFAGLETQYF. Based on the CDR3 plus reference TRBV5-1 and TRBJ2-5, the full variable domain is KAGVTQTPRYLIKTRGQQVTLSCSPISGHRSVSWYQQTPGQGLQFLFEYFSETQRNKGNFPGRFSGRQFSNSRSEMNVSTLELGDSALYLCASSFAGLETQYFGPGTRLLVL.

This clonotype was found many times. The chain employs TRBV12-3 or TRBV12-4 and TRBJ1-1; D is unclear. V was cut by 3 bases and J by 0 bases, with 8 bases left in between. This CDR3 has 14 residues. The CDR3 reads CASSFQNMNTEAFF. For the CDR3, the DNA is TGTGCCAGCAGTTTTCAGAACATGAACACTGAAGCTTTCTTT.

This chain links TRBV29-1 with TRBJ1-2, with a possible D match to TRBD1 (5 bases). CDR3 length: 12 amino acids. Trimming removed 7 bases at V and 2 bases at J, with 11 bases between. Germline CDR1 is SQVTM and CDR2 is ANQGSEA. The CDR3 nucleotides are TGCAGCGGGATTGACAGAAACTATGGCTACACCTTC. Translated, it gives CSGIDRNYGYTF.

The count of this clonotype is one. Because the CDR3 is missing its conserved closing phenylalanine or tryptophan, this is likely a read error. This chain uses TRBV7-9 with TRBJ2-2; 7 bases are shared with TRBD1. Losses at the gene ends were 5 bases for V and 0 bases for J; bases not matched to a gene: 6. CDR1 and CDR2 from the germline V gene are SEHNR and FQNEAQ (reference sequence). The CDR3 consists of 16 residues. The CDR3 region has the DNA TGTGCCAGCAGCCTCGGACAGGATGCGAACACCGGGGAGCTGTTTCTT. Its protein product is CASSLGQDANTGELFL.

This clonotype was counted only a few times. The chain couples TRBV7-2 to TRBJ1-5; D unresolved. CDR1 is SGHTA and CDR2 is FQGNSA in the germline V gene. There are 13 residues in the CDR3. Trimming stripped 4 bases from V and 4 bases from J, with 8 bases between. CDR3 bases: TGTGCCAGCAGCTCCAACAATAATCAGCCCCAGCATTTT. Translation gives CASSSNNNQPQHF.

This clonotype was counted many times. V and J are TRBV5-6 and TRBJ2-5; D unresolved. This CDR3 comprises 14 residues. The germline V and J ends were trimmed by 2 bases and 2 bases, with 10 bases remaining between them. Germline lookup yields CDR1 SGHDT and CDR2 YYEEEE. The CDR3 here is CASSFLTRQETQYF. The CDR3 DNA sequence: TGTGCCAGCAGCTTTCTCACCCGACAAGAGACCCAGTACTTC.

This clonotype was counted between two and nine times. The V and J genes are TRBV24-1 and TRBJ2-3; D may be TRBD1 (6 bases). CDR3 length equals 13 residues. V lost 4 bases to trimming and J lost 3 bases, with 7 bases between them. Germline-derived CDR1 and CDR2 are KGHDR and SFDVKD. The CDR3 reads CATSEDRTDTQYF. Here the CDR3 DNA reads TGTGCCACCAGTGAAGACAGGACAGATACGCAGTATTTT.

The CDR3 region is CASSLSRGGTDEQYV. The CDR3 DNA reads TGTGCCAGCAGTTTATCGCGAGGGGGCACGGACGAGCAGTACGTC. This rearrangement joins TRBV27 to TRBJ2-7; 7 bases are a match to TRBD1. Germline CDR1 reads MNHEY; CDR2 reads SMNVEV (reference sequence). The CDR3 has 15 residues. The junction had 7 bases not matched to a gene; V was cut back by 0 bases and J by 5 bases.

V is TRBV7-2 and J is TRBJ2-7; unclear D gene. Trimming took 5 bases from V and 0 from J, leaving 8 bases between them. Germline assignment: CDR1 SGHTA and CDR2 FQGNSA. The CDR3 loop spans 13 amino acids. For the CDR3, the DNA is TGTGCCAGCAGCCTCAGGACCTCCTACGAGCAGTACGTC. Translated, it gives CASSLRTSYEQYV.

This clonotype was found a few times. The genes are TRBV5-1 and TRBJ2-1; D might be TRBD1 (6 bases). CDR1 SGHRS and CDR2 YFSETQ come from the germline V gene. The CDR3 extends over 12 amino acids. V shed 6 bases and J shed 4 bases, with 8 bases lying between them. The CDR3 loop reads CASTDSYNEQFF. CDR3 coding DNA: TGCGCCAGCACGGACAGTTACAATGAGCAGTTCTTC.

In its sample, this clonotype was seen many times. This sequence joins TRBV6-1 and TRBJ2-7, with D tentatively TRBD1 or TRBD2 (5 bases each). There are 13 residues in the CDR3. Trimming shortened V by 6 bases and J by 2 bases, and 11 bases separated the two germline ends. Germline loops: CDR1 MNHNS, CDR2 SASEGT. CDR3 loop: CASRKRGPYEQYF. Here the CDR3 DNA reads TGTGCCAGCAGAAAGAGGGGCCCCTACGAGCAGTACTTC.

This clonotype has only a few counts. The chain joins TRBV7-3 to TRBJ2-6; maybe TRBD2 (6 bases). The CDR3 extends over 15 amino acids. V lost 3 bases, J lost 2 bases, and 8 bases lay in between. CDR1 and CDR2 (germline): SGHTA, FQGTGA. CDR3 bases: TGTGCCAGCAGCTTTTCGGGGGCTGGGGCCAACGTCCTGACTTTC. The encoded protein is CASSFSGAGANVLTF.

The rearrangement links TRBV19 to TRBJ1-1; TRBD1 matches 8 bases. The CDR3 runs 12 residues. Germline V gene lookup returns CDR1 LNHDA and CDR2 SQIVND (reference sequence). V lost 10 bases and J lost 4; bases outside the gene matches: 5. CDR3 nucleotide sequence: TGTGCCACGACAGGGGCAGGCACTGAAGCTTTCTTT. Protein sequence: CATTGAGTEAFF.

The J gene is TRBJ2-1, the V gene TRBV6-2 or TRBV6-3, with unresolved D. The length of the CDR3 is 13 residues. With 6 bases removed from V and 9 bases from J, the gap between germline ends came to 15 bases. Per germline, CDR1 MNHEY and CDR2 SVGEGT. Here the CDR3 DNA reads TGTGCCAGCAGGTTGCCCGGGTGGGGTGAGCAGTTCTTC. Amino acids: CASRLPGWGEQFF.